A single sample gave rise to the 9 T cell receptor beta chains below, sequenced in a study of identical twins' blood T cells. TCRdb called the 5' RACE reads again in MiXCR, with one record for every CDR3 protein. The sample lists roughly 380,000 distinct CDR3 sequences, roughly 28% occurring once. The sample consisted of PBMCs. The receptor source for this set is a woman aged 18-49 years in good health.

Concerning this clonotype: This may stem from a read error, because a much larger clone lies one nucleotide away. The chain is built from TRBV29-1 and TRBJ1-1; possibly TRBD1 for D (5 bases). The CDR3 contains 14 residues. The V gene's germline CDR1 is SQVTM and CDR2 ANQGSEA. Trimming pared 3 bases from V and 2 bases from J, leaving 13 bases between. This chain's CDR3 is CSVEGRLINTEAFF. CDR3 nucleotides: TGCAGCGTTGAGGGGCGACTTATTAACACTGAAGCTTTCTTT.

This clonotype was seen at least ten times. The chain uses TRBV20-1 and TRBJ1-1; D call uncertain. The V end was cut by 5 bases, the J end by 2 bases, with 15 bases between. The V gene's germline CDR1 is DFQATT and CDR2 SNEGSKA (reference sequence). This CDR3 comprises 14 residues. DNA for the CDR3: TGCAGTGCTCTTAACTTGGACGGCAACACTGAAGCTTTCTTT. This translates into CSALNLDGNTEAFF.

Only one count was recorded for this clonotype. An end of the junction does not agree with germline; a read error may underlie this. V is TRBV7-7 and J is TRBJ2-1, with 11 bases fitting TRBD2. CDR3 length: 14 residues. Per germline, CDR1 SSHAT and CDR2 FNYEAQ (reference sequence). CDR3 amino acids: CASSLAGGQNEQFF. The CDR3 DNA is TGTGCTAGCAGCTTAGCGGGGGGGCAGAATGAGCAGTTCTTC.

Comment on this clonotype: A much larger clonotype is one base distant, so this may be a read error. The chain is built from TRBV3-1 and TRBJ2-7, with D hard to call. Germline values: CDR1 LGHDT, CDR2 YNNKEL (reference sequence). CDR3 length equals 12 residues. V was clipped by 0 bases and J by 4 bases, with 4 bases between them. CDR3 coding DNA: TGTGCCAGCAGCCAAGAGCGTTACGAGCAGTACTTC. It encodes CASSQERYEQYF.

This clonotype was found a few times. V is TRBV12-5 and J is TRBJ2-1; tentative D call: TRBD2 (6 bases). The CDR3 loop spans 12 amino acids. CDR1 and CDR2 (germline): LGHNT, FRNRAP. V gave up 1 base and J gave up 9 bases, with 7 bases separating them. CDR3 in amino acids: CASGLAGSEQFF. The CDR3 DNA follows: TGTGCTAGTGGTTTGGCCGGGAGTGAGCAGTTCTTC.

Worth noting for this clonotype: One end of the junction varies from germline; a read error may be responsible. The chain joins TRBV7-3 to TRBJ2-2; a weak D match, TRBD2 (6 bases). The germline V gene has CDR1 SGHTA and CDR2 FQGTGA. CDR3 length equals 15 residues. CDR3 nucleotide sequence: TGTGCCTGCAGCCTCGGGACTCCCCTCACCGGGGAGCTGTTTTTT. Translated: CACSLGTPLTGELFF. Full variable domain (outside the CDR3, taken from reference TRBV7-3 and TRBJ2-2): GAGVSQTPSNKVTEKGKYVELRCDPISGHTALYWYRQSLGQGPEFLIYFQGTGAADDSGLPNDRFFAVRPEGSVSTLKIQRTERGDSAVYLCACSLGTPLTGELFFGEGSRLTVL.

The J gene is TRBJ2-3, the V gene TRBV10-3; TRBD1 agrees at 12 bases. The CDR3 has 16 residues. Losses at the gene ends were 4 bases for V and 2 bases for J; bases not matched to a gene: 4. CDR1 is ENHRY, CDR2 SYGVKD, per germline. The CDR3 coding sequence is TGTGCCATCAGTGTGGGGACAGGGGGCATCACAGATACGCAGTATTTT. Its translation is CAISVGTGGITDTQYF.

The chain combines TRBV6-1 with TRBJ1-1, with D uncertain. The CDR3 runs to 16 residues. Trimming stripped 0 bases from V and 3 bases from J, with 14 bases between. The germline V gene has CDR1 MNHNS and CDR2 SASEGT. Written as DNA, the CDR3 is TGTGCCAGCAGTGAAGCGGTAGGGCTGCCCGACACTGAAGCTTTCTTT. Translating it yields CASSEAVGLPDTEAFF.

The chain employs TRBV20-1 and TRBJ2-7; 8 bases match TRBD1. Trimming at V came to 6 bases and at J to 2 bases, leaving 15 bases not matched to a gene. Germline V gene data show CDR1 as DFQATT and CDR2 as SNEGSKA (reference sequence). The CDR3 totals 16 residues. Written as DNA, the CDR3 is TGCAGTGCCAATGGACAGGGAGCAACTAACGCCTACGAGCAGTACTTC. It codes for CSANGQGATNAYEQYF.